The 20 T cell receptor beta chains below come from one sample, sequenced in a study of CD8+CD57+ T cells in acquired aplastic anemia. Patients chosen for sequencing had CD8+CD57+ cells that had expanded, as shown by flow cytometry. TCR beta VDJ combinations and CDR3 sequences were profiled from genomic DNA. TCRdb re-called the reads through MiXCR, storing one row per CDR3 protein. The sample includes 120,000 or so distinct CDR3 sequences, approximately 61% of them seen just once. The specimen sequenced was sorted CD4+, CD8+, or CD8+CD57+ T cells (not recorded which) from PBMCs. The receptors derive from a human donor with aplastic anemia.

The table lists this clonotype with many counts. This rearrangement joins TRBV13 to TRBJ2-3, with D possibly matching TRBD1 (5 bases). Per the germline V gene, CDR1 is PRHDT and CDR2 is FYEKMQ (reference sequence). The CDR3 contains 15 residues. V dropped 5 bases and J dropped 1 base, with 13 bases sitting between them. CDR3 sequence reads: CASSPGQTRTDTQYF. DNA for the CDR3: TGTGCCAGCAGCCCAGGACAAACCCGCACAGATACGCAGTATTTT.

This clonotype was detected a few times. The chain links TRBV19 to TRBJ2-3; the match to TRBD1 covers 9 bases. Germline-derived CDR1 and CDR2 are LNHDA and SQIVND (reference sequence). The CDR3 is made up of 15 amino acids. The V and J ends lost 4 bases and 7 bases, in that order; junction bases with no gene match: 9. The DNA of the CDR3 is TGTGCCAGTAGTACCGTACAGGGGGCGCGAAATACGCAGTATTTT. This sequence encodes CASSTVQGARNTQYF.

This clonotype was observed at least ten times. The chain links TRBV24-1 to TRBJ2-1; perhaps TRBD1 as D (6 bases). Trimming removed 1 base from V and 2 bases from J, with 17 bases in between. CDR1 and CDR2 from the germline V gene are KGHDR and SFDVKD. CDR3 length equals 18 residues. The CDR3 nucleotides read TGTGCCACCAGTGATTTAGGCAGGGGCGTTTCTCCCTACAATGAGCAGTTCTTC. Its translation is CATSDLGRGVSPYNEQFF.

Ten or more counts support this clonotype. The V and J genes are TRBV5-1 and TRBJ2-3, with D unclear. V gave up 3 bases and J gave up 6 bases, with 11 bases separating them. Per germline, CDR1 SGHRS and CDR2 YFSETQ. This CDR3 has 13 amino acids. CDR3 bases: TGCGCCAGCAGCTCGGACGAGGACGATACGCAGTATTTT. This sequence encodes CASSSDEDDTQYF.

The chain combines TRBV10-2 with TRBJ1-5; 9 bases are shared with TRBD1. After removal of 0 bases from V and 3 bases from J, the junction contained 9 bases not matched to a gene. The CDR3 spans 18 residues. Germline CDR1 WSHSY, CDR2 SAAADI. CDR3 amino acids: CASSESEVQGAANQPQHF. CDR3 DNA: TGCGCCAGCAGTGAGTCGGAAGTACAGGGGGCGGCCAATCAGCCCCAGCATTTT.

The chain couples TRBV7-9 to TRBJ2-7; no reliable D call. The length of the CDR3 is 13 residues. V was pared by 5 bases and J by 2 bases, with 10 bases between. In germline, CDR1 is SEHNR, CDR2 FQNEAQ (reference sequence). CDR3 DNA sequence: TGTGCCAGCAGCCGGACGGCGACCTACGAGCAGTACTTC. Amino acid sequence: CASSRTATYEQYF.

This chain connects TRBV15 to TRBJ2-1, with D tentatively TRBD1 (7 bases). Trimming shortened V by 4 bases and J by 8 bases, and 15 bases separated the two germline ends. Germline V CDR1 and CDR2: LNHNV, YYDKDF (reference sequence). The CDR3 runs to 14 residues. For the CDR3, the DNA is TGTGCCACCAGCATCAGGGGGGCCATTGATGAGCAGTTCTTC. Amino acids: CATSIRGAIDEQFF.

The gene calls are TRBV2 and TRBJ2-1; 12 bases line up with TRBD2. The CDR3 contains 15 residues. The V and J ends lost 4 bases and 9 bases, in that order; junction bases with no gene match: 7. CDR1 is SNHLY, CDR2 FYNNEI, per germline. The chain's CDR3 is CASSGPSGRGGEQFF. CDR3 DNA: TGTGCCAGCAGTGGGCCTAGCGGGAGGGGGGGTGAGCAGTTCTTC. Filled out from reference TRBV2 and TRBJ2-1, the complete variable domain reads EPEVTQTPSHQVTQMGQEVILRCVPISNHLYFYWYRQILGQKVEFLVSFYNNEISEKSEIFDDQFSVERPDGSNFTLKIRSTKLEDSAMYFCASSGPSGRGGEQFFGPGTRLTVL.

V usage is TRBV29-1 and J usage is TRBJ2-7; 10 bases agree with TRBD1. There are 13 residues in the CDR3. The V segment lost 8 bases and the J segment 0 bases; nucleotides outside the gene matches: 4. CDR1 is SQVTM, CDR2 ANQGSEA, per germline. This chain's CDR3 is CSMTGGPSYEQYF. The CDR3 nucleotides read TGCAGCATGACAGGGGGCCCCTCCTACGAGCAGTACTTC.

This sequence joins TRBV15 and TRBJ1-1, with 10 bases aligning to TRBD1. Germline assignment: CDR1 LNHNV and CDR2 YYDKDF (reference sequence). This CDR3 is built from 17 residues. J lost 2 bases, V lost 8 bases, and 14 bases had no gene match. The CDR3 spells CATGSTRTGGYNTEAFF. DNA for the CDR3: TGTGCCACCGGATCCACGCGGACAGGGGGGTATAACACTGAAGCTTTCTTT.

The chain employs TRBV20-1 and TRBJ1-5, with D possibly matching TRBD1 (5 bases). The CDR3 covers 15 residues. Germline V lookup: CDR1 DFQATT, CDR2 SNEGSKA (reference sequence). With 3 bases removed from V and 2 bases from J, the gap between germline ends came to 14 bases. The CDR3 DNA is TGCAGTGCTAGGGGGGGTACCGTTCGCAATCAGCCCCAGCATTTT. This translates into CSARGGTVRNQPQHF.

V gene TRBV6-5 combines with J gene TRBJ2-5; TRBD2 matches at 10 bases. Germline assignment: CDR1 MNHEY and CDR2 SVGAGI. The J segment lost 5 bases and the V segment lost 4 bases, leaving 4 bases of the junction unmatched. This CDR3 region has 14 residues. The CDR3 protein is CASSSGLAWETQYF. The CDR3 nucleotides are TGTGCCAGCAGTTCGGGACTAGCGTGGGAGACCCAGTACTTC.

The V call is TRBV6-4, the J call TRBJ2-2; no definite D call. The V end lost 3 bases, the J end lost 4 bases, and 6 bases lay between the germline ends. This CDR3 is 13 amino acids long. Germline V CDR1 and CDR2: MRHNA, SNTAGT. The DNA of the CDR3 is TGTGCCAGCAGTGATTGGGGCACCGGGGAGCTGTTTTTT. This encodes CASSDWGTGELFF.

CDR3 residues: CASSRYSNQPQHF. DNA for the CDR3: TGTGCCAGCAGCCGGTATAGCAATCAGCCCCAGCATTTT. The chain recombines TRBV27 with TRBJ1-5; D gene ambiguous. The CDR3 is 13 residues long. Trimming cost V 6 bases and J 0 bases, with 6 bases left between them. CDR1 and CDR2 from the germline V gene are MNHEY and SMNVEV (reference sequence).

The rearrangement joins TRBV25-1 to TRBJ2-7, with D perhaps matching TRBD1 or TRBD2 (5 bases each). Germline V gene data show CDR1 as MGHDK and CDR2 as SYGVNS. The V end was cut by 1 base, the J end by 2 bases, with 12 bases between. This CDR3 is 15 amino acids long. The CDR3 spells CASSESRWGTYEQYF. The CDR3 nucleotides are TGTGCCAGCAGTGAATCTAGATGGGGGACCTACGAGCAGTACTTC.

The chain employs TRBV10-3 and TRBJ1-3; the D gene is possibly TRBD1 (6 bases). The CDR3 totals 17 residues. The V gene lost 10 bases and the J gene lost 0 bases, with 22 bases spanning the gap. Looked up from germline, CDR1 is ENHRY and CDR2 is SYGVKD. The CDR3 here is CATEFNGRGFSGNTIYF. CDR3 nucleotides: TGTGCCACCGAGTTTAATGGCAGGGGTTTCTCTGGAAACACCATATATTTT.

This clonotype occurred a few times. This chain connects TRBV10-3 to TRBJ2-3; D gene ambiguous. CDR1 and CDR2 (germline): ENHRY, SYGVKD. The CDR3 totals 15 residues. Trimming took off 3 bases at V and 0 bases at J, with 10 bases between the two ends. The CDR3 protein is CAISDPTVSTDTQYF. Written as DNA, the CDR3 is TGTGCCATCAGTGACCCCACGGTTAGCACAGATACGCAGTATTTT.

The chain carries TRBV7-2 and TRBJ1-6, with D tentatively TRBD1 (5 bases). Germline-derived CDR1 and CDR2 are SGHTA and FQGNSA. This CDR3 is built from 12 residues. V lost 0 bases, J lost 15 bases, and 9 bases lay in between. CDR3 DNA sequence: TGTGCCAGCAGCTTAGCGGGGGTTCGCCTCCACTTT. This sequence encodes CASSLAGVRLHF.

The J gene is TRBJ1-5, the V gene TRBV15, with a possible D match to TRBD1 (5 bases). The CDR3 is made up of 16 amino acids. Germline V gene lookup returns CDR1 LNHNV and CDR2 YYDKDF (reference sequence). The germline V and J ends were trimmed by 3 bases and 2 bases, with 14 bases remaining between them. CDR3 residues: CATSSIRQGGNQPQHF. CDR3 nucleotides: TGTGCCACCAGCAGTATCCGACAAGGGGGCAATCAGCCCCAGCATTTT. Together with reference TRBV15 and TRBJ1-5, the CDR3 gives the full variable domain: DAMVIQNPRYQVTQFGKPVTLSCSQTLNHNVMYWYQQKSSQAPKLLFHYYDKDFNNEADTPDNFQSRRPNTSFCFLDIRSPGLGDTAMYLCATSSIRQGGNQPQHFGDGTRLSIL.

J is TRBJ2-1 and V is TRBV2; D perhaps matches TRBD2 (6 bases). CDR1 is SNHLY and CDR2 is FYNNEI in the germline V gene. The V end lost 9 bases, the J end lost 0 bases, and 9 bases lay between the germline ends. The CDR3 sequence is 13 residues long. The CDR3 bases are TGTGCCAGTAGCGGCTTCTCCTACAATGAGCAGTTCTTC. Translating it yields CASSGFSYNEQFF. The complete variable domain, with remaining parts taken from reference TRBV2 and TRBJ2-1, reads EPEVTQTPSHQVTQMGQEVILRCVPISNHLYFYWYRQILGQKVEFLVSFYNNEISEKSEIFDDQFSVERPDGSNFTLKIRSTKLEDSAMYFCASSGFSYNEQFFGPGTRLTVL.